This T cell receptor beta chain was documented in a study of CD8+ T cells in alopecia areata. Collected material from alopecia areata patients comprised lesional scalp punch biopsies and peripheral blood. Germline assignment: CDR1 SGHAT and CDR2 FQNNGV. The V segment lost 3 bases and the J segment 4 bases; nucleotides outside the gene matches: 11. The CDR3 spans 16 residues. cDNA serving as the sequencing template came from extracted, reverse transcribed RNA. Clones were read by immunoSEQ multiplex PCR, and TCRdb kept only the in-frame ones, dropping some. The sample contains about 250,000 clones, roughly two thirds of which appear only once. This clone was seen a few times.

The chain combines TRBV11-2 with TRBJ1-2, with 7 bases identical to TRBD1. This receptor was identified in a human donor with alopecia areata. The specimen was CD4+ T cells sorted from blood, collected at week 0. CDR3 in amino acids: CASSLTGRSAVYGYTF. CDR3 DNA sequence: TGTGCCAGCAGCTTGACAGGGCGGTCGGCTGTCTATGGCTACACCTTC.